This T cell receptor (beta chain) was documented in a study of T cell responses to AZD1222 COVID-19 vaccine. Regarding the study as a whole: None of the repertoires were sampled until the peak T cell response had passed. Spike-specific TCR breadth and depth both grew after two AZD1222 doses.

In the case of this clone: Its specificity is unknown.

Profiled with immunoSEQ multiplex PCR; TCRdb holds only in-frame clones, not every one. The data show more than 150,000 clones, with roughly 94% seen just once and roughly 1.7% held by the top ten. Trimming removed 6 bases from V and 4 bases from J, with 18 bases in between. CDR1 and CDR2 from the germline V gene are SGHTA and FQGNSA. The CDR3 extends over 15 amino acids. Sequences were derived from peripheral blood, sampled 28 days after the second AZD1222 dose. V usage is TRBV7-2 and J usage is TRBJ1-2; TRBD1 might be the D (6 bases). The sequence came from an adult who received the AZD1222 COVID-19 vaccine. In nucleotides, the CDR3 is TGTGCCAGCAGAATAAAGACAGGTTTAGGCTATGGCTACACCTTC. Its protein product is CASRIKTGLGYGYTF.